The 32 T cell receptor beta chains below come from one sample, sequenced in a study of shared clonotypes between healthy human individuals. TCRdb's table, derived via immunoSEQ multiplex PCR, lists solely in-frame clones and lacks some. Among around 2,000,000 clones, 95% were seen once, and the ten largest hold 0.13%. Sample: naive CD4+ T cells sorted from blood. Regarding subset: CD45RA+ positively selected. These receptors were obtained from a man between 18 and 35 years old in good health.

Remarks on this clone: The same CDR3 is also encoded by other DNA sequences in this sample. In DNA form, the CDR3 reads TGTGCCAGCAGTCGGACGGGAATGAACACTGAAGCTTTCTTT. This codes for CASSRTGMNTEAFF. The genes are TRBV2 and TRBJ1-1; no firm D call. The CDR3 sequence is 14 residues long. In germline, CDR1 is SNHLY, CDR2 FYNNEI. V shed 5 bases and J shed 0 bases, with 10 bases lying between them.

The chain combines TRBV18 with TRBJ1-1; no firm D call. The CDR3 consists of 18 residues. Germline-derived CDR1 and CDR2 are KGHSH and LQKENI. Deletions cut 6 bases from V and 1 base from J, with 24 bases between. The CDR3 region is CASSPIDGQVLGNTEAFF. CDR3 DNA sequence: TGTGCCAGCTCGCCAATTGACGGCCAAGTTTTGGGGAACACTGAAGCTTTCTTT.

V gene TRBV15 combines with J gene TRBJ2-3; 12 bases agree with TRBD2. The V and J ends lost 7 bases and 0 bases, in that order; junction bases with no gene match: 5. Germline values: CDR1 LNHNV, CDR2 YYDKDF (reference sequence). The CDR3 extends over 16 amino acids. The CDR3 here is CATKGLAGSSTDTQYF. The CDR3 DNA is TGTGCCACCAAGGGACTAGCGGGTTCTAGCACAGATACGCAGTATTTT.

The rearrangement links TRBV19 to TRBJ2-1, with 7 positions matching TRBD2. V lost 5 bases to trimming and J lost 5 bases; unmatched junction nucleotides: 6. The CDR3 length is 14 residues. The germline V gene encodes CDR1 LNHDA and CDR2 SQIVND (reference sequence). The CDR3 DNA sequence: TGTGCCAGTAGTCAAACGACTAGCAACAATGAGCAGTTCTTC. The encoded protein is CASSQTTSNNEQFF.

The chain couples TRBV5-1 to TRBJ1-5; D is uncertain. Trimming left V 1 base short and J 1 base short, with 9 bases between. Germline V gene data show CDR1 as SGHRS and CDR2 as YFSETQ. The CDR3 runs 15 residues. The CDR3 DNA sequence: TGCGCCAGCAGCTTGAATTCTGAAAGCAATCAGCCCCAGCATTTT. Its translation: CASSLNSESNQPQHF.

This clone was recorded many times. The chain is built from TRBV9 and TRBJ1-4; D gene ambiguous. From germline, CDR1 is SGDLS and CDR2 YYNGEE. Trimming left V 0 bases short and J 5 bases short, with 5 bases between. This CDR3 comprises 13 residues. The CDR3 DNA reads TGTGCCAGCAGCGTAGAAGGGAATGAAAAACTGTTTTTT. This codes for CASSVEGNEKLFF.

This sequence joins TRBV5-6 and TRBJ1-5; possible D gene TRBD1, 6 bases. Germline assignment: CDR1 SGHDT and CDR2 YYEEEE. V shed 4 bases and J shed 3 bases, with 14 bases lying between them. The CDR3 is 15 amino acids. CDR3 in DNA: TGTGCCAGCAGCGAACAGGGTTATGACAATCAGCCCCAGCATTTT. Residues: CASSEQGYDNQPQHF.

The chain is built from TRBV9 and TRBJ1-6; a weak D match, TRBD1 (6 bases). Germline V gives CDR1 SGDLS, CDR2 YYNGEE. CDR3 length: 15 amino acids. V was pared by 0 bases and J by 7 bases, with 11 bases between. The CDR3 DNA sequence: TGTGCCAGCAGCGTAGAAGGGGGGATCAATTCACCCCTCCACTTT. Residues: CASSVEGGINSPLHF.

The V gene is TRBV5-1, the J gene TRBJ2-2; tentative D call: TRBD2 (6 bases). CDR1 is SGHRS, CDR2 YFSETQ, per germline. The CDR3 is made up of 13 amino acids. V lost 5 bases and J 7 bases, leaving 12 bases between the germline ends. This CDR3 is CASRGGSGGELFF. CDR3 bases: TGCGCCAGCAGGGGAGGTAGCGGCGGGGAGCTGTTTTTT.

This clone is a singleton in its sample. CDR3 nucleotides: TGCGCCAGCAGCTTGGCCAAAGGCGGGGGGCGGGATACGCAGTATTTT. It specifies CASSLAKGGGRDTQYF. The chain joins TRBV5-1 to TRBJ2-3; 8 bases map to TRBD2. Germline lookup yields CDR1 SGHRS and CDR2 YFSETQ. V dropped 0 bases and J dropped 6; count of bases not matched to a gene: 9. This CDR3 comprises 16 residues.

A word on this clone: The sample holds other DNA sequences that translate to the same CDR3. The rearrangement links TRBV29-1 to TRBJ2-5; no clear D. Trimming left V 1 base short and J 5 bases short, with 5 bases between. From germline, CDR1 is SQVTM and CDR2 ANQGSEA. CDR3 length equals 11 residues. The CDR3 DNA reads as TGCAGCGTTGAAGTTGGGGAGACCCAGTACTTC. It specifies CSVEVGETQYF.

The chain's CDR3 is CASSPGPGRAYEQYF. DNA of the CDR3: TGTGCCAGCAGCCCAGGTCCGGGGCGGGCCTACGAGCAGTACTTC. This chain connects TRBV7-9 to TRBJ2-7, with D tentatively TRBD1 or TRBD2 (5 bases each). The germline V gene encodes CDR1 SEHNR and CDR2 FQNEAQ (reference sequence). V lost 5 bases, J lost 2 bases, and 16 bases lay in between. CDR3 size: 15 residues.

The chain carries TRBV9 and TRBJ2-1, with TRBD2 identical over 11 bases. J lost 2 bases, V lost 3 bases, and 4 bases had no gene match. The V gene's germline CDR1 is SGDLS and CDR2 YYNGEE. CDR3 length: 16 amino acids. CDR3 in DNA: TGTGCCAGCAGCGCGTTTAGCGGGGGGGCCTACAATGAGCAGTTCTTC. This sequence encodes CASSAFSGGAYNEQFF.

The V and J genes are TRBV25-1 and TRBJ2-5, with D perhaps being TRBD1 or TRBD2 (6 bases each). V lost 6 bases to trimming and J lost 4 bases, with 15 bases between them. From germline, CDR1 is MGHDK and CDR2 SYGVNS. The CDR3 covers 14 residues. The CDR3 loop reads CASSAGGGGETQYF. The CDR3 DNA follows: TGTGCCAGCAGCGCAGGCGGAGGGGGAGAGACCCAGTACTTC.

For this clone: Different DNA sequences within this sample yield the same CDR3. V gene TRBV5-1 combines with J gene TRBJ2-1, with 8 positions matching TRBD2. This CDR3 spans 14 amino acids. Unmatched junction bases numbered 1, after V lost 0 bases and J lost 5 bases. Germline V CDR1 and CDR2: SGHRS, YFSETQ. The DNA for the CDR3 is TGCGCCAGCAGCTTGGGGACTAGCAACAATGAGCAGTTCTTC. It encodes CASSLGTSNNEQFF.

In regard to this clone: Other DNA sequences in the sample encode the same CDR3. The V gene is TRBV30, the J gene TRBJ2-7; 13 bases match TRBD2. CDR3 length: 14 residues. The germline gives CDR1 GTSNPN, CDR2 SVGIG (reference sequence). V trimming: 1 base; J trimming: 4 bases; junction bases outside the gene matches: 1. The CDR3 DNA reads TGTGCCTGGAGTGGGGGACTAGCGGGGTACGAGCAGTACTTC. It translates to CAWSGGLAGYEQYF.

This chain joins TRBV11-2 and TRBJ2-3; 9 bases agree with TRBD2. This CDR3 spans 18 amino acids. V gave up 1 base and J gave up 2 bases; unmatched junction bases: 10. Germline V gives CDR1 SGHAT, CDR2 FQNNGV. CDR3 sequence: CASSLVISGRPYTDTQYF. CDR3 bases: TGTGCCAGCAGCTTAGTTATAAGCGGGAGGCCCTACACAGATACGCAGTATTTT.

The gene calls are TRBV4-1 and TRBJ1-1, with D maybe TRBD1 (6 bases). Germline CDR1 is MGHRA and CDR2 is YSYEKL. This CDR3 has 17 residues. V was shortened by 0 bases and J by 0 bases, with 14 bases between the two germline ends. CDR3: CASSQDPGQFMNTEAFF. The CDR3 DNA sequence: TGCGCCAGCAGCCAAGACCCCGGACAGTTCATGAACACTGAAGCTTTCTTT.

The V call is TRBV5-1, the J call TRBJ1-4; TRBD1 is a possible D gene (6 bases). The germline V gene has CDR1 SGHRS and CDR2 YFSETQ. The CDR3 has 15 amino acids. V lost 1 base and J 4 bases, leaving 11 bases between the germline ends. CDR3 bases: TGCGCCAGCAGCTTGCCACAGGGCGGTAATGAAAAACTGTTTTTT. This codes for CASSLPQGGNEKLFF.

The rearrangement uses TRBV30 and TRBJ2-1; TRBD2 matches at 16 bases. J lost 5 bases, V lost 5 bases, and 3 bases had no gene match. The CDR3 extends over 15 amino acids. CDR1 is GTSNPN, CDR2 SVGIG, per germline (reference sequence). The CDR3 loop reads CAWPGLAGGDNEQFF. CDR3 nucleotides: TGTGCCTGGCCGGGACTAGCGGGAGGGGACAATGAGCAGTTCTTC.

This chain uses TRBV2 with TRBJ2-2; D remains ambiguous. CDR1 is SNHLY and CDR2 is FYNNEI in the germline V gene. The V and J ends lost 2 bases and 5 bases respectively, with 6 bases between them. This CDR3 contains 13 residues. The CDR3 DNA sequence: TGTGCCAGCAGTGAACAGGAAACCGGGGAGCTGTTTTTT. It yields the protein CASSEQETGELFF.

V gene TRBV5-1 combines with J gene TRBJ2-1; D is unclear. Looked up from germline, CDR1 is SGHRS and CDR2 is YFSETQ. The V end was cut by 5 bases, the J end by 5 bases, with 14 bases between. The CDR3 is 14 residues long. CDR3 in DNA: TGCGCCAGCAGAATGGGTCCAGAGAACAATGAGCAGTTCTTC. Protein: CASRMGPENNEQFF.

CDR3 amino acids: CASSPQGGKGSEQFF. The CDR3 DNA sequence: TGTGCCAGCAGCCCCCAGGGGGGGAAAGGCAGTGAGCAGTTCTTC. The chain employs TRBV7-9 and TRBJ2-1, with D perhaps given as TRBD1 or TRBD2 (7 bases each). The CDR3 covers 15 residues. V lost 5 bases, J lost 9 bases, and 20 bases lay in between. The germline V gene has CDR1 SEHNR and CDR2 FQNEAQ (reference sequence).

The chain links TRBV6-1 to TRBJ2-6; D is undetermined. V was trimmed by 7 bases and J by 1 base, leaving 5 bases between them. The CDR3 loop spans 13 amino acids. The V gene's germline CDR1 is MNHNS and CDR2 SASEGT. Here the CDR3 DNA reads TGTGCCAGCAACCCTTCTGGGGCCAACGTCCTGACTTTC. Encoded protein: CASNPSGANVLTF.

CDR3 residues: CASSLGRAGVGIQYF. CDR3 nucleotides: TGTGCCAGCAGCTTAGGGCGCGCCGGGGTTGGCATTCAGTACTTC. This chain connects TRBV11-2 to TRBJ2-4, with D possibly matching TRBD2 (5 bases). The V end lost 1 base, the J end lost 9 bases, and 16 bases lay between the germline ends. The germline CDR1 and CDR2 sequences are SGHAT and FQNNGV. This CDR3 is built from 15 residues.

CDR3 sequence: CASSRTDSNQPQHF. The DNA for the CDR3 is TGTGCCAGCTCCCGGACAGATAGCAATCAGCCCCAGCATTTT. The rearrangement uses TRBV18 and TRBJ1-5, with a weak D call TRBD1 (6 bases). Trimming took 6 bases from V and 0 from J, leaving 9 bases between them. This CDR3 has 14 amino acids. Per germline, CDR1 KGHSH and CDR2 LQKENI. Full variable domain (rest looked up from reference TRBV18 and TRBJ1-5): NAGVMQNPRHLVRRRGQEARLRCSPMKGHSHVYWYRQLPEEGLKFMVYLQKENIIDESGMPKERFSAEFPKEGPSILRIQQVVRGDSAAYFCASSRTDSNQPQHFGDGTRLSIL.

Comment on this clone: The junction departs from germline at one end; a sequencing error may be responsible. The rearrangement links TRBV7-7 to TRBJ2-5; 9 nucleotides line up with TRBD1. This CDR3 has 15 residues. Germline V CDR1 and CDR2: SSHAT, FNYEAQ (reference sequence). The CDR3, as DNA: TGTGCTAGCAGCTTAGACAGGGGGTCCCAAGAGACCCAGTACTTC. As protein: CASSLDRGSQETQYF.

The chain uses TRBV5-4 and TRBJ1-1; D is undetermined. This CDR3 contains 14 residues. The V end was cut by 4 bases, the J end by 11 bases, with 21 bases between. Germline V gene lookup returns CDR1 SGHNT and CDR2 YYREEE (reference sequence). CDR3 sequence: CASSAKGPGGVAFF. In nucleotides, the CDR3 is TGTGCCAGCAGCGCTAAGGGCCCCGGTGGGGTGGCTTTCTTT.

DNA of the CDR3: TGTGCCAGCAGCGGGTGTTATTCATCACAAAGTCGGGCCAACGTCCTGACTTTC. Its protein is CASSGCYSSQSRANVLTF. This chain links TRBV7-4 with TRBJ2-6, with D hard to call. Germline V gene sequence: CDR1 SGHVT, CDR2 SQSDAQ. V was cut by 5 bases and J by 5 bases, with 22 bases left in between. This CDR3 spans 18 amino acids.

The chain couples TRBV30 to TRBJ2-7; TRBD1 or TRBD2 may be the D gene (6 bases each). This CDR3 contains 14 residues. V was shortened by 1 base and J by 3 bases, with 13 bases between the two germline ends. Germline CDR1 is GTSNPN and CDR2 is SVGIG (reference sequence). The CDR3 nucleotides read TGTGCCTGGAGTGACGGGGGCGAAGGCTACGAGCAGTACTTC. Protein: CAWSDGGEGYEQYF.

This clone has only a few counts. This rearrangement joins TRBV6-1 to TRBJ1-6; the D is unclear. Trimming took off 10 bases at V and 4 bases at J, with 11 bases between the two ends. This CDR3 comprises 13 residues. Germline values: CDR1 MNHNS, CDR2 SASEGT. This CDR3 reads CATHREYNSPLHF. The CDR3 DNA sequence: TGTGCCACTCACCGGGAGTATAATTCACCCCTCCACTTT.

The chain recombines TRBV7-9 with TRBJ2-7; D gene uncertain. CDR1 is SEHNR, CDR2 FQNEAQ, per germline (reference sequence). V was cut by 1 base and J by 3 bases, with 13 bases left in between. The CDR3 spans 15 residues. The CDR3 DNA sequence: TGTGCCAGCAGCTTAGTCCCAGAAAGCCTCTACGAGCAGTACTTC. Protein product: CASSLVPESLYEQYF.